One and the same sample provided the 8 T cell receptor beta chains below, sequenced in a study of cytomegalovirus exposure and HLA in healthy donors (TCRdb year 2017). Preparation of the library involved the immunoSEQ multiplex PCR assay. For the multiplex PCR, a mixture combining 60 forward primers for TCR Vbeta segments and 13 reverse primers for TCR Jbeta segments was used. TCRdb took this table from immuneACCESS and kept in-frame rearrangements with V and J called. Such tables lack part of the clones; where checked against another copy, unresolved V genes explain under half of the gap, and the rest is unexplained. Within this sample are 200,000 to 250,000 clones, with more than 60% of them counted one time only. 1.5% to 2% of the sample comes from the top ten. Sequenced: PBMCs. The receptors derive from a man in his fifties or sixties in good health and CMV-seronegative.

The J gene is TRBJ1-5, the V gene TRBV6-1, with D uncertain. The CDR3 extends over 13 amino acids. In germline, CDR1 is MNHNS, CDR2 SASEGT. Trimming took off 3 bases at V and 2 bases at J, with 5 bases between the two ends. CDR3 amino acids: CASSDTGNQPQHF. In DNA, the CDR3 is TGTGCCAGCAGTGATACAGGCAATCAGCCCCAGCATTTT.

The chain has TRBV19 and TRBJ1-5; 9 positions match TRBD1. The CDR3 is made up of 16 amino acids. V gave up 7 bases and J gave up 0 bases; unmatched junction bases: 7. Germline CDR1 and CDR2: LNHDA and SQIVND (reference sequence). CDR3 in DNA: TGTGCCAGTACTAGGACAGGGGCGGGTAGCAATCAGCCCCAGCATTTT. It is translated as CASTRTGAGSNQPQHF.

This sequence joins TRBV5-1 and TRBJ1-2, with D possibly TRBD1 on 5 matching bases. Trimming took off 3 bases at V and 3 bases at J, with 15 bases between the two ends. The CDR3 consists of 15 residues. Germline V gives CDR1 SGHRS, CDR2 YFSETQ. The CDR3 DNA is TGCGCCAGCAGCTGGGGGACTTTGGGGTACTATGGCTACACCTTC. As protein: CASSWGTLGYYGYTF.

This chain connects TRBV19 to TRBJ2-1; 9 bases agree with TRBD1. V was clipped by 7 bases and J by 3 bases; unmatched bases: 7. This CDR3 spans 15 amino acids. The germline CDR1 and CDR2 sequences are LNHDA and SQIVND (reference sequence). The CDR3 here is CASTRDRDHYNEQFF. Written as DNA, the CDR3 is TGTGCCAGTACCCGGGACAGGGATCACTACAATGAGCAGTTCTTC.

The V and J genes are TRBV4-2 and TRBJ2-3; D gene ambiguous. This CDR3 is built from 15 residues. Germline V CDR1 and CDR2: LGHNA, YNFKEQ. With 4 bases removed from V and 0 bases from J, the gap between germline ends came to 11 bases. The CDR3 sequence is CASSRKADSTDTQYF. The CDR3 nucleotides are TGTGCCAGCAGCCGCAAGGCGGATAGCACAGATACGCAGTATTTT.

The CDR3 bases are TGTGCCAGCAGCGTAGGAGCGGGAGTAAATACCTACAATGAGCAGTTCTTC. It yields the protein CASSVGAGVNTYNEQFF. The genes are TRBV9 and TRBJ2-1; 8 nucleotides match TRBD2. CDR1 SGDLS and CDR2 YYNGEE come from the germline V gene. The CDR3 has 17 amino acids. Losses at the gene ends were 0 bases for V and 2 bases for J; bases not matched to a gene: 7.

The genes are TRBV5-6 and TRBJ2-1; possible D gene TRBD2, 6 bases. From germline, CDR1 is SGHDT and CDR2 YYEEEE. V shed 1 base and J shed 2 bases, with 13 bases lying between them. The CDR3 has 16 residues. CDR3: CASSLPGLATYNEQFF. CDR3 nucleotides: TGTGCCAGCAGCTTGCCGGGTCTAGCGACCTACAATGAGCAGTTCTTC.

This clone appeared once. The CDR3 DNA reads TGTGCCAGCAGCTCCGGACAGGGGTACGAGCAGTACTTC. As protein: CASSSGQGYEQYF. J is TRBJ2-7 and V is TRBV5-4; TRBD1 agrees at 9 bases. Losses at the gene ends were 3 bases for V and 4 bases for J; bases not matched to a gene: 2. Germline lookup yields CDR1 SGHNT and CDR2 YYREEE (reference sequence). CDR3 length: 13 amino acids. Combining the CDR3 with reference TRBV5-4 and TRBJ2-7 gives the whole variable domain ETGVTQSPTHLIKTRGQQVTLRCSSQSGHNTVSWYQQALGQGPQFIFQYYREEENGRGNFPPRFSGLQFPNYSSELNVNALELDDSALYLCASSSGQGYEQYFGPGTRLTVT.